A selection of T cell receptor beta chains follows, all from one sample in a study of blood T cell repertoires in COVID-19. Sequencing used immunoSEQ multiplex PCR; TCRdb keeps in-frame clones, though not all of them. This sample has under 95,000 clones, with just over 90% found just once. Sequenced: peripheral blood. All receptors come from a man between 45 and 60 years old with COVID-19, enrolled during active disease. CDR3s include the opening cysteine and the closing phenylalanine or tryptophan. A D gene is named only where the DNA matches it firmly. Size values are once, few and many counts, or a class for expanded clones, and some rows have none.

j_call: TRBJ2-1
clone_size: .
d_call: .
v_call: TRBV2
cdr3_aa: CASRKGQSSYNEQFF
cdr3_nt: TGTGCCAGCAGAAAAGGACAGAGCTCCTACAATGAGCAGTTCTTC

j_call: TRBJ2-5
clone_size: .
d_call: .
v_call: TRBV25-1
cdr3_aa: CASREDRQAIETQYF
cdr3_nt: TGTGCCAGCAGGGAGGACAGACAGGCGATAGAGACCCAGTACTTC

j_call: TRBJ1-1
clone_size: .
d_call: .
v_call: TRBV30
cdr3_aa: CAWSGQAFSEAFF
cdr3_nt: TGTGCCTGGAGTGGGCAGGCTTTCAGTGAAGCTTTCTTT

j_call: TRBJ1-2
clone_size: .
d_call: TRBD1
v_call: TRBV5-6
cdr3_aa: CASSLGQGFDGYTF
cdr3_nt: TGTGCCAGCAGCTTGGGACAGGGGTTCGATGGCTACACCTTC

j_call: TRBJ1-5
clone_size: .
d_call: TRBD1
v_call: TRBV2
cdr3_aa: CASSASSGQFSNQPQHF
cdr3_nt: TGTGCCAGCAGCGCCAGCTCGGGACAGTTTAGCAATCAGCCCCAGCATTTT

j_call: TRBJ1-2
clone_size: .
d_call: .
v_call: TRBV5-6
cdr3_aa: CASSPTGTTYGYTF
cdr3_nt: TGTGCCAGCAGTCCGACCGGGACAACCTATGGCTACACCTTC

j_call: TRBJ2-5
clone_size: .
d_call: .
v_call: TRBV6-5
cdr3_aa: CASSYLLAPQETQYF
cdr3_nt: TGTGCCAGCAGTTACCTACTAGCCCCCCAAGAGACCCAGTACTTC

j_call: TRBJ1-1
clone_size: .
d_call: .
v_call: TRBV4-1
cdr3_aa: CASSQGAANTEAFF
cdr3_nt: TGCGCCAGCAGCCAGGGGGCGGCGAACACTGAAGCTTTCTTT

j_call: TRBJ2-7
clone_size: .
d_call: .
v_call: TRBV2
cdr3_aa: CASLASETGEQYF
cdr3_nt: TGTGCCAGCTTGGCGAGCGAGACTGGCGAGCAGTACTTC

j_call: TRBJ1-4
clone_size: .
d_call: .
v_call: TRBV10-3
cdr3_aa: CAIPIATNEKLFF
cdr3_nt: TGTGCCATCCCCATAGCAACTAATGAAAAACTGTTTTTT

j_call: TRBJ1-3
clone_size: once
d_call: .
v_call: TRBV5-1
cdr3_aa: CASRQDSFPGNTIYF
cdr3_nt: TGCGCCAGCAGACAGGACAGCTTTCCAGGAAACACCATATATTTT

j_call: TRBJ2-5
clone_size: .
d_call: TRBD2
v_call: TRBV29-1
cdr3_aa: CSVTSVKETQYF
cdr3_nt: TGCAGCGTGACTAGCGTTAAAGAGACCCAGTACTTC

j_call: TRBJ2-2
clone_size: .
d_call: .
v_call: TRBV9
cdr3_aa: CASSVAQGSAGELFF
cdr3_nt: TGTGCCAGCAGCGTAGCTCAGGGGAGCGCCGGGGAGCTGTTTTTT

j_call: TRBJ2-3
clone_size: once
d_call: TRBD2
v_call: TRBV12-5
cdr3_aa: CASGFSLAATDTQYF
cdr3_nt: TGTGCTAGTGGTTTCTCACTAGCGGCCACAGATACGCAGTATTTT

j_call: TRBJ2-7
clone_size: .
d_call: TRBD2
v_call: TRBV7-9
cdr3_aa: CASSPGLAASYEQYF
cdr3_nt: TGTGCCAGCAGCCCGGGACTAGCGGCTTCCTACGAGCAGTACTTC

j_call: TRBJ2-3
clone_size: .
d_call: .
v_call: TRBV5-4
cdr3_aa: CASSLEGGRTDTQYF
cdr3_nt: TGTGCCAGCAGCTTGGAGGGGGGGCGCACAGATACGCAGTATTTT

j_call: TRBJ2-2
clone_size: .
d_call: TRBD2
v_call: TRBV10-1
cdr3_aa: CASSAALAGSNTGELFF
cdr3_nt: TGCGCCAGCAGTGCGGCTTTAGCGGGCTCGAACACCGGGGAGCTGTTTTTT

j_call: TRBJ2-3
clone_size: .
d_call: TRBD2
v_call: TRBV30
cdr3_aa: CASTSGSADTQYF
cdr3_nt: TGTGCCTCTACTAGCGGGAGTGCAGATACGCAGTATTTT

j_call: TRBJ2-3
clone_size: few
d_call: TRBD2
v_call: TRBV2
cdr3_aa: CASLAGEGTDTQYF
cdr3_nt: TGTGCCAGTTTAGCGGGAGAGGGCACAGATACGCAGTATTTT

j_call: TRBJ2-2
clone_size: few
d_call: .
v_call: TRBV7-2
cdr3_aa: CASSLEGRGTGELFF
cdr3_nt: TGTGCCAGCAGCTTAGAGGGGCGGGGAACCGGGGAGCTGTTTTTT

j_call: TRBJ1-2
clone_size: .
d_call: TRBD1
v_call: TRBV6-5
cdr3_aa: CASNPTGAVYYGYTF
cdr3_nt: TGTGCCAGCAACCCGACAGGGGCAGTCTACTATGGCTACACCTTC

j_call: TRBJ2-3
clone_size: .
d_call: .
v_call: TRBV19
cdr3_aa: CASSRNWWEADTQYF
cdr3_nt: TGTGCCAGTAGTCGTAACTGGTGGGAGGCAGATACGCAGTATTTT

j_call: TRBJ2-3
clone_size: .
d_call: .
v_call: TRBV14
cdr3_aa: CASSQEERTYTDTQYF
cdr3_nt: TGTGCCAGCAGCCAAGAGGAAAGGACTTACACAGATACGCAGTATTTT